What follows are 28 T cell receptor beta chains derived from one specimen sequenced in a study of cytomegalovirus exposure and HLA in healthy donors. TCRdb's copy holds only in-frame clones and misses some; the assay was immunoSEQ multiplex PCR. The repertoire holds fewer than 200,000 clones, with approximately 96% as singletons. The material sequenced was PBMCs. The receptors come from a woman aged 18-29 years in good health and CMV-seronegative.

This chain uses TRBV6-5 with TRBJ1-1, with no clear D. CDR3 length: 13 residues. Germline values: CDR1 MNHEY, CDR2 SVGAGI. Between the trimmed V and J ends, which lost 8 bases and 1 base, there was a span of 11 bases. The CDR3 nucleotides are TGTGCCAGCCGATATACGAGGAACACTGAAGCTTTCTTT. Its protein is CASRYTRNTEAFF.

V is TRBV2 and J is TRBJ1-5; TRBD1 matches at 8 bases. The germline gives CDR1 SNHLY, CDR2 FYNNEI. This CDR3 is built from 15 residues. Losses at the gene ends were 7 bases for V and 3 bases for J; bases not matched to a gene: 8. The CDR3 nucleotides are TGTGCCAGCACCGCAGGGGGCTCGGTCAATCAGCCCCAGCATTTT. It yields the protein CASTAGGSVNQPQHF.

This rearrangement joins TRBV9 to TRBJ1-2; D may be TRBD1 (6 bases). Trimming took off 5 bases at V and 2 bases at J, with 13 bases between the two ends. Germline loops: CDR1 SGDLS, CDR2 YYNGEE. This CDR3 comprises 14 residues. DNA of the CDR3: TGTGCCAGCAGGGGGGCAGGGGTGAACTATGGCTACACCTTC. It is translated as CASRGAGVNYGYTF.

This chain connects TRBV7-8 to TRBJ2-7; possible D gene TRBD1, 6 bases. V was trimmed by 1 base and J by 0 bases, leaving 16 bases between them. There are 17 residues in the CDR3. The germline gives CDR1 SGHVS, CDR2 FQNEAQ. The CDR3, as DNA: TGTGCCAGCAGCTTAGTCCCTCCGGGACACCCCTCCTACGAGCAGTACTTC. This gives the protein CASSLVPPGHPSYEQYF. The whole variable domain, remainder taken from reference TRBV7-8 and TRBJ2-7, is GAGVSQSPRYKVAKRGQDVALRCDPISGHVSLFWYQQALGQGPEFLTYFQNEAQLDKSGLPSDRFFAERPEGSVSTLKIQRTQQEDSAVYLCASSLVPPGHPSYEQYFGPGTRLTVT.

The J gene is TRBJ1-6, the V gene TRBV9; D is perhaps TRBD1 (5 bases). V was cut by 4 bases and J by 5 bases, with 19 bases left in between. The CDR3 spans 17 residues. Germline values: CDR1 SGDLS, CDR2 YYNGEE. The CDR3 DNA follows: TGTGCCAGCAGCCCGTGGGCCTCAGGGCAGAATAATTCACCCCTCCACTTT. Its translation is CASSPWASGQNNSPLHF. Full variable domain (missing parts from reference TRBV9 and TRBJ1-6): DSGVTQTPKHLITATGQRVTLRCSPRSGDLSVYWYQQSLDQGLQFLIQYYNGEERAKGNILERFSAQQFPDLHSELNLSSLELGDSALYFCASSPWASGQNNSPLHFGNGTRLTVT.

V gene TRBV9 combines with J gene TRBJ2-2; D might be TRBD2 (5 bases). The length of the CDR3 is 14 residues. Trimming took 3 bases from V and 1 from J, leaving 7 bases between them. The germline V gene encodes CDR1 SGDLS and CDR2 YYNGEE. This chain's CDR3 is CASSDEGNTGELFF. CDR3 in DNA: TGTGCCAGCAGCGACGAGGGGAACACCGGGGAGCTGTTTTTT.

This chain uses TRBV2 with TRBJ1-2; possible D gene TRBD1, 5 bases. Germline loops: CDR1 SNHLY, CDR2 FYNNEI. V lost 3 bases to trimming and J lost 4 bases, with 9 bases between them. The CDR3 runs to 13 residues. CDR3 loop: CASSEGQPYGYTF. In nucleotides, the CDR3 is TGTGCCAGCAGTGAGGGGCAGCCCTATGGCTACACCTTC.

The CDR3 nucleotides are TGTGCCAGCAGCCCCGACAGAGCAACTAATGAAAAACTGTTTTTT. Its protein product is CASSPDRATNEKLFF. The chain combines TRBV7-2 with TRBJ1-4; the D gene is possibly TRBD1 (5 bases). CDR1 and CDR2 (germline): SGHTA, FQGNSA. V was pared by 5 bases and J by 0 bases, with 10 bases between. This CDR3 has 15 residues.

This rearrangement joins TRBV7-9 to TRBJ2-6; D might be TRBD1 (6 bases). This CDR3 is 14 amino acids long. The germline gives CDR1 SEHNR, CDR2 FQNEAQ (reference sequence). The V and J ends lost 5 bases and 4 bases respectively, with 9 bases between them. The CDR3 DNA reads TGTGCCAGCAGCCCAGGGGTGGGGGCCAACGTCCTGACTTTC. Translated, it gives CASSPGVGANVLTF.

The chain combines TRBV4-1 with TRBJ1-2, with a tentative D call TRBD1 (5 bases). The CDR3 covers 16 residues. Germline assignment: CDR1 MGHRA and CDR2 YSYEKL. V lost 0 bases to trimming and J lost 5 bases, with 16 bases between them. As DNA, the CDR3 is TGCGCCAGCAGCCAAGATACTCTGGGGGGGGTATATGGCTACACCTTC. It translates to CASSQDTLGGVYGYTF.

The V call is TRBV5-6, the J call TRBJ2-7, with 8 bases lining up with TRBD1. This CDR3 spans 16 amino acids. The junction had 6 bases not matched to a gene; V was cut back by 0 bases and J by 1 base. Per the germline V gene, CDR1 is SGHDT and CDR2 is YYEEEE. The CDR3, as DNA: TGTGCCAGCAGCTTGGTGGAACGACAGGGGTCCTACGAGCAGTACTTC. Translated, it gives CASSLVERQGSYEQYF.

This clone was seen more than once but under ten times. The chain couples TRBV9 to TRBJ2-7; 9 nucleotides match TRBD1. V shed 3 bases and J 2 bases; nucleotides not matched to a gene: 3. This CDR3 spans 14 amino acids. Per the germline V gene, CDR1 is SGDLS and CDR2 is YYNGEE. CDR3 DNA sequence: TGTGCCAGCAGCGGGGGACAGGGTCCCTACGAGCAGTACTTC. It codes for CASSGGQGPYEQYF.

The chain is built from TRBV11-2 and TRBJ2-2, with no clear D. The CDR3 is 13 amino acids. V gave up 4 bases and J gave up 6 bases, with 9 bases separating them. Germline V CDR1 and CDR2: SGHAT, FQNNGV. The CDR3 DNA follows: TGTGCCAGCAGCTCGTTGGCGGCCGGGGAGCTGTTTTTT. Protein: CASSSLAAGELFF.

This sequence joins TRBV15 and TRBJ2-1, with 10 bases lining up with TRBD2. The germline V gene encodes CDR1 LNHNV and CDR2 YYDKDF (reference sequence). The CDR3 loop spans 14 amino acids. V lost 5 bases to trimming and J lost 8 bases; unmatched junction nucleotides: 6. In nucleotides, the CDR3 is TGTGCCACCAGCGAGCGGGGGGGCAATGATGAGCAGTTCTTC. Its translation: CATSERGGNDEQFF.

The chain carries TRBV19 and TRBJ1-1; weak D call: TRBD1 (6 bases). Trimming removed 7 bases from V and 2 bases from J, with 11 bases in between. The V gene's germline CDR1 is LNHDA and CDR2 SQIVND (reference sequence). The CDR3 length is 13 residues. The CDR3 is CASTPTGNTEAFF. DNA for the CDR3: TGTGCCAGTACCCCGACAGGAAACACTGAAGCTTTCTTT.

The chain employs TRBV6-1 and TRBJ1-2; D ambiguous. The V gene lost 6 bases and the J gene lost 4 bases, with 9 bases spanning the gap. From germline, CDR1 is MNHNS and CDR2 SASEGT. The CDR3 is 12 amino acids. The CDR3 DNA follows: TGTGCCAGCAGCGGACTTGCCTATGGCTACACCTTC. Protein product: CASSGLAYGYTF.

The CDR3 region has the DNA TGTGCCAGCAGCGTAGAGGGGACAGGGCCCAATTCACCCCTCCACTTT. This gives the protein CASSVEGTGPNSPLHF. The chain uses TRBV9 and TRBJ1-6, with 9 nucleotides matching TRBD1. The germline V gene has CDR1 SGDLS and CDR2 YYNGEE. With 0 bases clipped from V and 7 bases from J, the junction kept 5 bases outside the gene matches. The CDR3 extends over 16 amino acids.

This clone was counted once. The chain combines TRBV7-9 with TRBJ2-7; D remains ambiguous. The CDR3 length is 14 residues. Trimming pared 1 base from V and 4 bases from J, leaving 11 bases between. Per the germline V gene, CDR1 is SEHNR and CDR2 is FQNEAQ (reference sequence). CDR3 sequence (DNA): TGTGCCAGCAGCTTAGGTTTTAGAGGTTACGAGCAGTACTTC. This gives the protein CASSLGFRGYEQYF.

The chain uses TRBV18 and TRBJ1-1, with D perhaps TRBD1 (5 bases). This CDR3 is 16 amino acids long. V lost 3 bases to trimming and J lost 0 bases, with 14 bases between them. The germline V gene has CDR1 KGHSH and CDR2 LQKENI. As DNA, the CDR3 is TGTGCCAGCTCACCGCCTGACAGATACATGAACACTGAAGCTTTCTTT. Amino acids: CASSPPDRYMNTEAFF.

This chain joins TRBV7-6 and TRBJ2-5; 10 nucleotides match TRBD2. The germline V gene has CDR1 SGHVS and CDR2 FNYEAQ. CDR3 length: 15 residues. The ends lost 5 bases at V and 5 bases at J; junction bases unmatched: 8. The CDR3 coding sequence is TGTGCCAGCAGCACCGGACTAGCGGTCAGGGAGACCCAGTACTTC. It translates to CASSTGLAVRETQYF.

This chain connects TRBV29-1 to TRBJ2-1; TRBD2 matches 8 bases. The CDR3 covers 15 residues. Germline-derived CDR1 and CDR2 are SQVTM and ANQGSEA. The V gene end was trimmed by 6 bases and the J gene end by 0 bases; junction bases not matched to a gene: 7. The CDR3 is CSVTTSGGSYNEQFF. The CDR3 DNA reads TGCAGCGTAACTACTAGCGGTGGCTCCTACAATGAGCAGTTCTTC.

For this clone: In the same sample, other DNA sequences code for this CDR3. The CDR3 sequence: CASSLSGDSNQPQHF. The CDR3 nucleotides are TGCGCCAGCAGCTTGTCAGGGGATAGCAATCAGCCCCAGCATTTT. The chain joins TRBV5-1 to TRBJ1-5; a weak D match, TRBD1 (6 bases). The CDR3 covers 15 residues. Germline V CDR1 and CDR2: SGHRS, YFSETQ. V dropped 1 base and J dropped 0 bases, with 8 bases sitting between them.

The rearrangement links TRBV11-3 to TRBJ1-3, with D possibly being TRBD1 (5 bases). With 1 base removed from V and 3 bases from J, the gap between germline ends came to 7 bases. The CDR3 contains 14 residues. Per germline, CDR1 SGHNT and CDR2 YENEEA. CDR3 sequence reads: CASSLGGRGNTIYF. The DNA of the CDR3 is TGTGCCAGCAGCTTAGGGGGCCGTGGAAACACCATATATTTT.

The chain recombines TRBV4-1 with TRBJ1-1; 7 nucleotides align to TRBD1. The junction had 7 bases not matched to a gene; V was cut back by 4 bases and J by 2 bases. The CDR3 runs to 15 residues. CDR1 is MGHRA, CDR2 YSYEKL, per germline. CDR3 nucleotides: TGCGCCAGCAGCCTTACGACAGGGACAAACACTGAAGCTTTCTTT. It codes for CASSLTTGTNTEAFF.

The chain combines TRBV9 with TRBJ2-2; D is undetermined. Germline V CDR1 and CDR2: SGDLS, YYNGEE. The CDR3 extends over 12 amino acids. Between the trimmed V and J ends, which lost 4 bases and 5 bases, there was a span of 6 bases. CDR3 DNA sequence: TGTGCCAGCAGCTCTCGGACCGGGGAGCTGTTTTTT. Its protein product is CASSSRTGELFF.

This chain connects TRBV10-3 to TRBJ2-3, with 10 bases lining up with TRBD2. Germline CDR1 is ENHRY and CDR2 is SYGVKD. V lost 3 bases and J lost 4; bases outside the gene matches: 13. The CDR3 loop spans 18 amino acids. CDR3 DNA sequence: TGTGCCATCAGTGACGTTGCGGACGGACTAGCGGTATCAGATACGCAGTATTTT. This gives the protein CAISDVADGLAVSDTQYF.

This clone came up once. The V and J genes are TRBV6-6 and TRBJ2-2, with TRBD2 identical over 12 bases. The ends lost 6 bases at V and 4 bases at J; junction bases unmatched: 6. The CDR3 has 16 residues. Germline CDR1 reads MNHNY; CDR2 reads SVGAGI (reference sequence). The CDR3 loop is CASRRLAGDTTGELFF. The DNA of the CDR3 is TGTGCCAGCAGGCGACTAGCGGGGGACACCACCGGGGAGCTGTTTTTT.

This chain links TRBV6-5 with TRBJ2-7; 12 positions match TRBD2. Germline lookup yields CDR1 MNHEY and CDR2 SVGAGI. This CDR3 contains 15 residues. J was trimmed by 4 bases and V by 6 bases; bases with no gene match: 7. CDR3 protein: CASRAGGLAGYEQYF. CDR3 bases: TGTGCCAGCAGAGCTGGGGGACTAGCGGGTTACGAGCAGTACTTC.